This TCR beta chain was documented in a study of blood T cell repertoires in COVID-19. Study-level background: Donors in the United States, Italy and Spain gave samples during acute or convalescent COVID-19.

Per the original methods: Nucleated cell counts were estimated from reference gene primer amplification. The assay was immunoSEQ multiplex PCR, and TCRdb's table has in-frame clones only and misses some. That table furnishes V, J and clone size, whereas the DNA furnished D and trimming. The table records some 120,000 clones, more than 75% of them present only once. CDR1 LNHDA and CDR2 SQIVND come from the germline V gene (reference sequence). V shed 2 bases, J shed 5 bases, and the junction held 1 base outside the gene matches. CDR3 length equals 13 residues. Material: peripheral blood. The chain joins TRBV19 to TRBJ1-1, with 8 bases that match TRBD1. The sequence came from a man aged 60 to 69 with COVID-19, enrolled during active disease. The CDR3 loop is CASSINRGTEAFF. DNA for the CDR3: TGTGCCAGTAGTATAAACAGGGGGACTGAAGCTTTCTTT. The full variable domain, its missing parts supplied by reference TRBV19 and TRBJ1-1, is DGGITQSPKYLFRKEGQNVTLSCEQNLNHDAMYWYRQDPGQGLRLIYYSQIVNDFQKGDIAEGYSVSREKKESFPLTVTSAQKNPTAFYLCASSINRGTEAFFGQGTRLTVV.